These 7 T cell receptor beta chains came from one sample sequenced in a study of T cell repertoires in aging, cancer and after chemotherapy (dated by TCRdb to the late 2010s). Data came from an Illumina MiSeq. Rearranged TRB sequences spanning V, D and J segments were amplified in a multiplex touch-down PCR with a mixed TRB-A/B primer pool. Using fastp trimming at Q25 and MiXCR clonotype assembly, TCRdb reanalyzed the public sequencing data and kept in-frame beta chains. Duplicate CDR3 protein sequences are folded into a single record with the most common DNA and genes. Within this sample are thousands of distinct CDR3 sequences, with roughly 35% of them counted one time only. The ten most abundant clones make up approximately 30% of the sample. Instead of sorted cells or RNA, genomic DNA extracted from peripheral blood served as the source for amplifying TCR beta rearrangements. Sample: blood. Receptors originate from a human donor with a blood cancer.

The rearrangement uses TRBV7-9 and TRBJ2-5, with 9 bases aligning to TRBD1. The CDR3 spans 16 residues. Germline V gene lookup returns CDR1 SEHNR and CDR2 FQNEAQ (reference sequence). Trimming removed 8 bases from V and 4 bases from J; junction bases left unmatched: 14. CDR3 nucleotides: TGTGCCAGCCGGAGGGGGGACAGGGCCATAGCAGAGACCCAGTACTTC. This codes for CASRRGDRAIAETQYF.

This clonotype was detected only a few times. This chain joins TRBV7-6 and TRBJ2-7; tentatively, D is TRBD2 (6 bases). The CDR3 runs to 14 residues. Trimming left V 0 bases short and J 1 base short, with 7 bases between. From germline, CDR1 is SGHVS and CDR2 FNYEAQ. CDR3 nucleotide sequence: TGTGCCAGCAGCTTAGCGGAGGGGTCCTACGAGCAGTACTTC. Translating it yields CASSLAEGSYEQYF.

The rearrangement joins TRBV12-3 or TRBV12-4 to TRBJ2-7; TRBD1 matches 7 bases. Unmatched junction bases numbered 10, after V lost 4 bases and J lost 7 bases. CDR3 length equals 14 residues. CDR3 in amino acids: CASSSPDRRWEQYF. CDR3 DNA sequence: TGTGCCAGCAGTTCCCCGGACAGGCGCTGGGAGCAGTACTTC.

The rearrangement links TRBV7-2 to TRBJ2-7; TRBD1 matches at 9 bases. CDR1 and CDR2 from the germline V gene are SGHTA and FQGNSA. The CDR3 covers 15 residues. The ends lost 4 bases at V and 0 bases at J; junction bases unmatched: 4. In nucleotides, the CDR3 is TGTGCCAGCAGCTCCCGGGACAGGGACTCCTACGAGCAGTACTTC. This codes for CASSSRDRDSYEQYF.

J is TRBJ2-3 and V is TRBV29-1, with 8 bases fitting TRBD2. Germline V gene data show CDR1 as SQVTM and CDR2 as ANQGSEA. Trimming at V came to 0 bases and at J to 4 bases, leaving 9 bases not matched to a gene. The CDR3 length is 16 residues. This CDR3 is CSVEDLSGGVPDTQYF. The CDR3 coding sequence is TGCAGCGTTGAAGATCTAAGCGGGGGCGTCCCAGATACGCAGTATTTT.

J is TRBJ2-7 and V is TRBV6-6, with 14 positions matching TRBD2. The CDR3 covers 17 residues. J gave up 3 bases and V 5 bases, and 9 bases lay outside the gene matches. Germline V lookup: CDR1 MNHNY, CDR2 SVGAGI (reference sequence). CDR3 residues: CASSAGTSGRGVYEQYF. The CDR3 bases are TGTGCCAGCAGTGCCGGGACTAGCGGGAGAGGGGTCTACGAGCAGTACTTC.

A note on this clonotype: At one end the junction does not follow the germline gene, possibly because of a read error. The V and J genes are TRBV13 and TRBJ1-1; the D is unclear. Germline assignment: CDR1 PRHDT and CDR2 FYEKMQ (reference sequence). This CDR3 comprises 15 residues. CDR3 nucleotide sequence: TGTGCCAGCAGCTTAGGCCGCCCCCCCGCAGGCCGCTCACTCTTT. Residues: CASSLGRPPAGRSLF. Together with reference TRBV13 and TRBJ1-1, the CDR3 gives the full variable domain: AAGVIQSPRHLIKEKRETATLKCYPIPRHDTVYWYQQGPGQDPQFLISFYEKMQSDKGSIPDRFSAQQFSDYHSELNMSSLELGDSALYFCASSLGRPPAGRSLFGQGTRLTVV.